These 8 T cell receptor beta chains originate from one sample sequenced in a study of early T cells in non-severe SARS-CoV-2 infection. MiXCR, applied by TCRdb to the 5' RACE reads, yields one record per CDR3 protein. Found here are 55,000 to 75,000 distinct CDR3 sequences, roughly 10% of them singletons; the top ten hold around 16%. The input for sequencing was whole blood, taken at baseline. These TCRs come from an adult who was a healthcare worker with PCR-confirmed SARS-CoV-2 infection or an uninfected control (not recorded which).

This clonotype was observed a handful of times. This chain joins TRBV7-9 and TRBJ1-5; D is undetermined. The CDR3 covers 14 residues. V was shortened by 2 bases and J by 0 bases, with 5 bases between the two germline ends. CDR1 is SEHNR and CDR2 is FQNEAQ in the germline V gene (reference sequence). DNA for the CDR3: TGTGCCAGCAGCTTATCTAATAGCAATCAGCCCCAGCATTTT. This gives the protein CASSLSNSNQPQHF.

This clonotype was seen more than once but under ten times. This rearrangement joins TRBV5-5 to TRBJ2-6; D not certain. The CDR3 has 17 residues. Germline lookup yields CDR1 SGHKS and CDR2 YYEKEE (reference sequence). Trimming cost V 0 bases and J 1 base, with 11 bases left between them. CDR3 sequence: CASSLALVGSGANVLTF. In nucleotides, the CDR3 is TGTGCCAGCAGCTTGGCCCTTGTCGGGTCTGGGGCCAACGTCCTGACTTTC. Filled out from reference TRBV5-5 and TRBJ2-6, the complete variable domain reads DAGVTQSPTHLIKTRGQQVTLRCSPISGHKSVSWYQQVLGQGPQFIFQYYEKEERGRGNFPDRFSARQFPNYSSELNVNALLLGDSALYLCASSLALVGSGANVLTFGAGSRLTVL.

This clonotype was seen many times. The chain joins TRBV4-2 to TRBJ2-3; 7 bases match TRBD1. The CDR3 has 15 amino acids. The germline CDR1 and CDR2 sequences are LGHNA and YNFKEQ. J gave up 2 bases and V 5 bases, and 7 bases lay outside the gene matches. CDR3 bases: TGTGCCAGCAGCTCCCGACAGGGCGACACAGATACGCAGTATTTT. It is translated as CASSSRQGDTDTQYF.

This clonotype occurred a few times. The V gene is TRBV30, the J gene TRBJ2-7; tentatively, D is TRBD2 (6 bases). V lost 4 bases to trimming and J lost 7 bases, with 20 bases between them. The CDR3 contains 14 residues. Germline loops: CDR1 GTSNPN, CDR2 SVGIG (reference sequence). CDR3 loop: CAWTRGTGLGEQYF. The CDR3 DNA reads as TGTGCCTGGACACGTGGGACTGGGTTGGGGGAGCAGTACTTC.

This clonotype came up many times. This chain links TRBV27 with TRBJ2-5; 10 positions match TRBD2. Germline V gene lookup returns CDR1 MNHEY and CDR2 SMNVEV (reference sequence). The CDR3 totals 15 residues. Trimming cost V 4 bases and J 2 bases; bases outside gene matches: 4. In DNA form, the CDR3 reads TGTGCCAGCAGTTGGAGCGGGAGGGGTCAAGAGACCCAGTACTTC. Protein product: CASSWSGRGQETQYF.

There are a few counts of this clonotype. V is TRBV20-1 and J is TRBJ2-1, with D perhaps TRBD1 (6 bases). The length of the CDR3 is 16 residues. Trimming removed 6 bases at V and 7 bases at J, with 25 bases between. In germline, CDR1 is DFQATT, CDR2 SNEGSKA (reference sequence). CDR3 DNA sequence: TGCAGTGCCCCTCATATGGGGGCAAATAAACCGAATGAGCAGTTCTTC. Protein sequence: CSAPHMGANKPNEQFF.

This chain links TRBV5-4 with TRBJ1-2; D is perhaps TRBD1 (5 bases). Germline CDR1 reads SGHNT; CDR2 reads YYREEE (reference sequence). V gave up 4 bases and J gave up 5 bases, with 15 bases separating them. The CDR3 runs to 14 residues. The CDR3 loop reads CASSRGTKSYGYTF. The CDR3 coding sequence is TGTGCCAGCAGCCGAGGGACCAAATCTTATGGCTACACCTTC.

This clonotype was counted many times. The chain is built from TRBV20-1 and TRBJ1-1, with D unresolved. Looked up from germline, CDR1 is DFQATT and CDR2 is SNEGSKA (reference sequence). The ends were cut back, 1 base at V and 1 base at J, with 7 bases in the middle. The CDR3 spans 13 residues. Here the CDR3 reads CSARGAPNTEAFF. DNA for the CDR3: TGCAGTGCTAGAGGGGCCCCGAACACTGAAGCTTTCTTT.